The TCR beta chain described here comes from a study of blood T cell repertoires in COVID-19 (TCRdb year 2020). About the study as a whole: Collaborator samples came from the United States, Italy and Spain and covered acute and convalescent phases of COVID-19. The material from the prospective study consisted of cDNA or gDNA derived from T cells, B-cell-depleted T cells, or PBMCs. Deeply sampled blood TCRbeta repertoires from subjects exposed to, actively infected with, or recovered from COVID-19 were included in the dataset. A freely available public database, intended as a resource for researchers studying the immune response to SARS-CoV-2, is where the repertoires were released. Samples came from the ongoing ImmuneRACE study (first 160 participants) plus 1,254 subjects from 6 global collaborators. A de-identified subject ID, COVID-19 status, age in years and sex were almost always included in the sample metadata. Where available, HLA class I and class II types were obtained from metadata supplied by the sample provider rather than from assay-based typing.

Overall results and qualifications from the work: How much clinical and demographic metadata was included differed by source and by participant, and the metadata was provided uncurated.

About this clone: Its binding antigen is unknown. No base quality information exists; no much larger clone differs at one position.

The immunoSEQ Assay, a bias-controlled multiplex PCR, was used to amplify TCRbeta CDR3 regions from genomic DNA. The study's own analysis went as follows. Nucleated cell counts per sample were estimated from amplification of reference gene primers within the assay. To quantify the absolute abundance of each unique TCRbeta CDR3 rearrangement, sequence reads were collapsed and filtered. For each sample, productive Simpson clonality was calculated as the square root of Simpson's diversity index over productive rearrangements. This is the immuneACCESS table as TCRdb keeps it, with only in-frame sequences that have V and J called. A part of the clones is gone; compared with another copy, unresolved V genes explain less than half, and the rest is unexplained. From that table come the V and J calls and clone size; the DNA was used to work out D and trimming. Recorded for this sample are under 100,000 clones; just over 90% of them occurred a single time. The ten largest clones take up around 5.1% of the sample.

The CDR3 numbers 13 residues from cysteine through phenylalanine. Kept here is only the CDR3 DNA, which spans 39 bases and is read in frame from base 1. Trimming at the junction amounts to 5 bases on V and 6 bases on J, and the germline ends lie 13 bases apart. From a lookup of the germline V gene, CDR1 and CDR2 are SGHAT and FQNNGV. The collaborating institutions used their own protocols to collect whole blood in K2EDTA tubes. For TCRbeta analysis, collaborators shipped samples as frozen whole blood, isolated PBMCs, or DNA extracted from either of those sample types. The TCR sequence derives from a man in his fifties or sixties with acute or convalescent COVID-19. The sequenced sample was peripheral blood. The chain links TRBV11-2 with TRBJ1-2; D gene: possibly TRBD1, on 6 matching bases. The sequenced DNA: TGTGCCAGCAGCATCACAGGGTTCAATGGCTACACCTTC. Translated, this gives CASSITGFNGYTF.